This is a list of T cell receptor beta chains from one sample in a study of blood T cell repertoires in COVID-19. Data came from immunoSEQ multiplex PCR; TCRdb stores just in-frame clones and leaves some out. The table records about 140,000 clones, less than 85% of them present only once. Sequenced input: PBMCs or T cells enriched from blood (not recorded which). The receptors shown here come from a woman aged 18 to 35 who had been exposed to COVID-19. The CDR3 runs from the conserved cysteine through the conserved F or W. A D gene is named only where the DNA matches it firmly. Expanded clones are given a class, and other clones once, few, many or no size at all.

CDR3: CASSNQGNQPQHF
DNA: TGTGCCAGCAGCAATCAGGGGAATCAGCCCCAGCATTTT
D: .
size: .
J: TRBJ1-5
V: TRBV6-2/TRBV6-3

CDR3: CASSQGHGNEKLFF
DNA: TGCGCCAGCAGCCAAGGGCACGGGAATGAAAAACTGTTTTTT
D: .
size: .
J: TRBJ1-4
V: TRBV4-1

CDR3: CASSLNTDSNQPQHF
DNA: TGCGCCAGCAGCTTGAATACAGATAGCAATCAGCCCCAGCATTTT
D: .
size: .
J: TRBJ1-5
V: TRBV5-1

CDR3: CASSSMGGEQFF
DNA: TGTGCCAGCAGCTCCATGGGCGGGGAGCAGTTCTTC
D: .
size: .
J: TRBJ2-1
V: TRBV7-3

CDR3: CASSVGRGTHNEQFF
DNA: TGTGCCAGCAGCGTAGGAAGGGGTACCCACAATGAGCAGTTCTTC
D: .
size: .
J: TRBJ2-1
V: TRBV9

CDR3: CASSYRGRYTEAFF
DNA: TGTGCCAGCAGTTACAGGGGGCGCTACACTGAAGCTTTCTTT
D: TRBD1
size: once
J: TRBJ1-1
V: TRBV28

CDR3: CASSEWGTGGYEQYF
DNA: TGTGCCAGCAGTGAGTGGGGGACAGGTGGCTACGAGCAGTACTTC
D: TRBD1
size: .
J: TRBJ2-7
V: TRBV25-1

CDR3: CASGSMGYRPGVAGVPFF
DNA: TGTGCCAGCGGGAGTATGGGGTACCGACCCGGAGTAGCGGGAGTACCGTTCTTC
D: TRBD2
size: once
J: TRBJ2-1
V: TRBV7-9

CDR3: CASSSQGNYGYTF
DNA: TGCGCCAGCAGCTCACAGGGGAACTATGGCTACACCTTC
D: TRBD1
size: once
J: TRBJ1-2
V: TRBV4-1

CDR3: CASSRYGGNYEQYF
DNA: TGTGCCAGCAGTAGGTATGGGGGGAACTACGAGCAGTACTTC
D: .
size: .
J: TRBJ2-7
V: TRBV6-5

CDR3: CASRASTGTNEKLFF
DNA: TGTGCCAGCAGAGCTTCGACAGGGACTAATGAAAAACTGTTTTTT
D: TRBD1
size: .
J: TRBJ1-4
V: TRBV2

CDR3: CASSPDRESSYEQYF
DNA: TGTGCCAGCAGCCCCGACAGAGAGTCTTCCTACGAGCAGTACTTC
D: .
size: .
J: TRBJ2-7
V: TRBV3-1/TRBV3-2

CDR3: CASSAGTSNEQFF
DNA: TGTGCCAGCAGCGCTGGGACTAGCAATGAGCAGTTCTTC
D: TRBD2
size: .
J: TRBJ2-1
V: TRBV9

CDR3: CASSPSGRISYEQYF
DNA: TGTGCCAGCAGCCCCAGCGGGAGGATAAGCTACGAGCAGTACTTC
D: TRBD2
size: once
J: TRBJ2-7
V: TRBV9

CDR3: CASSLEGGNEQFF
DNA: TGTGCCAGCAGTTTAGAGGGGGGGAATGAGCAGTTCTTC
D: .
size: .
J: TRBJ2-1
V: TRBV6-4

CDR3: CAWSDRRSLHF
DNA: TGTGCCTGGAGTGACAGGCGGTCCCTCCACTTT
D: .
size: .
J: TRBJ1-6
V: TRBV30

CDR3: CASRRDLSYNEQFF
DNA: TGTGCCAGCAGGCGGGACTTATCCTACAATGAGCAGTTCTTC
D: .
size: few
J: TRBJ2-1
V: TRBV7-2

CDR3: CASRTSGSSYNEQFF
DNA: TGTGCCAGTAGGACTAGCGGGAGCTCCTACAATGAGCAGTTCTTC
D: TRBD2
size: once
J: TRBJ2-1
V: TRBV19

CDR3: CASSYSTQAGGFF
DNA: TGTGCCAGCAGTTACTCGACACAAGCGGGAGGGTTCTTC
D: TRBD2
size: .
J: TRBJ2-1
V: TRBV6-2/TRBV6-3

CDR3: CASSPGYTQYF
DNA: TGTGCCAGCAGTCCAGGCTATACGCAGTATTTT
D: .
size: .
J: TRBJ2-3
V: TRBV6-2/TRBV6-3

CDR3: CASIQGGNTEAFF
DNA: TGTGCCAGCATACAGGGCGGGAACACTGAAGCTTTCTTT
D: .
size: .
J: TRBJ1-1
V: TRBV28

CDR3: CASSVGQGGSWEASEQFF
DNA: TGTGCCAGCAGCGTGGGACAGGGCGGGAGTTGGGAAGCGAGTGAGCAGTTCTTC
D: TRBD1
size: .
J: TRBJ2-1
V: TRBV11-2

CDR3: CASRTGGFNPAYGYTF
DNA: TGTGCCAGCAGGACAGGGGGCTTTAATCCGGCCTATGGCTACACCTTC
D: TRBD1
size: .
J: TRBJ1-2
V: TRBV28

CDR3: CASSMGTGVRLFF
DNA: TGTGCCAGCAGCATGGGGACAGGGGTACGACTGTTTTTT
D: TRBD1
size: .
J: TRBJ1-4
V: TRBV6-6

CDR3: CASSPDSLQETQYF
DNA: TGTGCCAGCTCACCGGACTCGCTACAAGAGACCCAGTACTTC
D: .
size: .
J: TRBJ2-5
V: TRBV18

CDR3: CATQGSRGEAFF
DNA: TGTGCCACCCAGGGGTCTCGCGGAGAAGCTTTCTTT
D: .
size: .
J: TRBJ1-1
V: TRBV24-1

CDR3: CASSSNSLSYEQYF
DNA: TGTGCCAGCAGTTCTAACTCGTTGTCCTACGAGCAGTACTTC
D: .
size: .
J: TRBJ2-7
V: TRBV7-2

CDR3: CASSPTGLASPGEQYF
DNA: TGTGCCAGCTCACCGACGGGACTAGCGTCACCTGGCGAGCAGTACTTC
D: TRBD2
size: .
J: TRBJ2-7
V: TRBV18

CDR3: CASSENWVRGNTEAFF
DNA: TGTGCCAGCAGTGAAAATTGGGTCAGGGGGAACACTGAAGCTTTCTTT
D: .
size: once
J: TRBJ1-1
V: TRBV6-1

CDR3: CASSQARDRVYEQYF
DNA: TGTGCCAGCAGCCAGGCAAGGGACAGGGTCTACGAGCAGTACTTC
D: TRBD1
size: .
J: TRBJ2-7
V: TRBV4-2

CDR3: CASSLGRLGPADTQYF
DNA: TGTGCCAGCAGCTTAGGTCGGCTGGGCCCAGCCGATACGCAGTATTTT
D: .
size: .
J: TRBJ2-3
V: TRBV11-2

CDR3: CASSPSDRVVTEAFF
DNA: TGTGCCAGCTCACCCTCAGACAGGGTCGTTACTGAAGCTTTCTTT
D: TRBD1
size: .
J: TRBJ1-1
V: TRBV18

CDR3: CASTFGDLNTEAFF
DNA: TGTGCCAGCACTTTCGGGGATTTGAACACTGAAGCTTTCTTT
D: .
size: many
J: TRBJ1-1
V: TRBV7-9

CDR3: CAWSGSYEQYF
DNA: TGTGCCTGGAGCGGGAGCTACGAGCAGTACTTC
D: .
size: .
J: TRBJ2-7
V: TRBV30

CDR3: CASSLEATSTDTQYF
DNA: TGTGCCAGCAGCTTAGAAGCGACCAGCACAGATACGCAGTATTTT
D: .
size: .
J: TRBJ2-3
V: TRBV7-9

CDR3: CASRSSGSLSEQYF
DNA: TGTGCCAGCAGAAGTAGCGGGAGTCTTAGCGAGCAGTACTTC
D: TRBD2
size: .
J: TRBJ2-7
V: TRBV28

CDR3: CASSEIGGSGTDTQYF
DNA: TGTGCCAGCAGTGAAATTGGCGGGAGTGGCACAGATACGCAGTATTTT
D: TRBD2
size: few
J: TRBJ2-3
V: TRBV6-1

CDR3: CASSGDSGGSYEQYF
DNA: TGTGCCAGCAGTGGTGATAGCGGGGGCTCCTACGAGCAGTACTTC
D: TRBD2
size: .
J: TRBJ2-7
V: TRBV2

CDR3: CASSVAGHSYEQYF
DNA: TGTGCCAGCAGTGTAGCGGGCCACTCCTACGAGCAGTACTTC
D: TRBD2
size: few
J: TRBJ2-7
V: TRBV2

CDR3: CASSQDWLAGVVTETQYF
DNA: TGTGCCAGCAGCCAAGATTGGCTAGCGGGAGTAGTCACGGAGACCCAGTACTTC
D: TRBD2
size: .
J: TRBJ2-5
V: TRBV3-1/TRBV3-2

CDR3: CASSLGLAASTDTQYF
DNA: TGCGCCAGCAGCTTGGGACTAGCGGCTAGCACAGATACGCAGTATTTT
D: TRBD2
size: .
J: TRBJ2-3
V: TRBV5-1

CDR3: CATSDRRYNEQFF
DNA: TGTGCCACCAGTGATCGCAGGTACAATGAGCAGTTCTTC
D: .
size: .
J: TRBJ2-1
V: TRBV24-1

CDR3: CASSFRAGLTEAFF
DNA: TGTGCCAGCAGCTTCCGGGCAGGGCTCACTGAAGCTTTCTTT
D: .
size: .
J: TRBJ1-1
V: TRBV11-2

CDR3: CASSLRDRVGDQPQHF
DNA: TGTGCCAGTAGTCTCCGGGACAGGGTAGGCGATCAGCCCCAGCATTTT
D: TRBD1
size: .
J: TRBJ1-5
V: TRBV19

CDR3: CASKRQEDSNQPQHF
DNA: TGTGCCAGCAAAAGACAGGAGGATAGCAATCAGCCCCAGCATTTT
D: .
size: .
J: TRBJ1-5
V: TRBV6-5

CDR3: CASNTGIQPQHF
DNA: TGTGCTAGCAATACAGGGATTCAGCCCCAGCATTTT
D: .
size: once
J: TRBJ1-5
V: TRBV12-5

CDR3: CATSRSNRGFLPEAFF
DNA: TGTGCCACCAGCAGATCTAACAGGGGTTTTTTGCCTGAAGCTTTCTTT
D: TRBD1
size: .
J: TRBJ1-1
V: TRBV15

CDR3: CATSAHPLAGSYNEQFF
DNA: TGTGCCACCAGCGCCCATCCACTAGCGGGATCCTACAATGAGCAGTTCTTC
D: TRBD2
size: .
J: TRBJ2-1
V: TRBV15

CDR3: CASSLSYGAETGELFF
DNA: TGTGCCAGCAGTTTATCCTATGGGGCAGAAACCGGGGAGCTGTTTTTT
D: .
size: .
J: TRBJ2-2
V: TRBV28

CDR3: CATSEYSSYNEQFF
DNA: TGTGCCACCAGTGAGTACAGCTCCTACAATGAGCAGTTCTTC
D: .
size: .
J: TRBJ2-1
V: TRBV24-1

CDR3: CAVRGDRAYEQYF
DNA: TGTGCCGTGCGCGGCGACAGGGCCTACGAGCAGTACTTC
D: TRBD1
size: .
J: TRBJ2-7
V: TRBV2

CDR3: CASSTRTGDGGEQYF
DNA: TGTGCCAGTAGTACACGGACAGGGGACGGTGGCGAGCAGTACTTC
D: TRBD1
size: .
J: TRBJ2-7
V: TRBV19

CDR3: CASSLDGTYSGANVLTF
DNA: TGTGCCAGCAGCTTAGACGGGACTTACTCTGGGGCCAACGTCCTGACTTTC
D: .
size: .
J: TRBJ2-6
V: TRBV7-6

CDR3: CASRGLAGVYNEQFF
DNA: TGTGCCAGCAGAGGACTAGCGGGCGTCTACAATGAGCAGTTCTTC
D: TRBD2
size: few
J: TRBJ2-1
V: TRBV6-5

CDR3: CASSLGRSAPLNQPQHF
DNA: TGTGCCAGCAGCTTAGGGAGGTCGGCCCCCCTCAATCAGCCCCAGCATTTT
D: .
size: .
J: TRBJ1-5
V: TRBV7-8